The clone carrying this T cell receptor beta chain was detected once. Assay: immunoSEQ multiplex PCR; the TCRdb copy retains only in-frame clones and omits some. The data contain approximately 130,000 clones, 70% to 90% of them singletons. This sample is drawn from a study of blood T cell repertoires in COVID-19. The CDR3 runs to 15 residues. Germline V lookup: CDR1 LNHDA, CDR2 SQIVND (reference sequence). Trimming removed 8 bases from V and 9 bases from J, with 23 bases in between. The origin of this receptor is a human donor in a cohort sampled during active COVID-19. The sequencing sample was made of peripheral blood. The genes are TRBV19 and TRBJ2-1, with D unclear. The CDR3 spells CASAADNPWSGEQFF. The CDR3 DNA is TGTGCCAGTGCGGCGGATAACCCTTGGAGTGGTGAGCAGTTCTTC.